This T cell receptor beta chain was sequenced in a study of cytomegalovirus exposure and HLA in healthy donors. Study-wide findings and caveats: Follow-up analysis found HLA locus-dependent TCR association rates, highest for DRB1 and lowest for HLA-C. Overall, approximately 150 TCR beta chains were annotated as cytomegalovirus-associated.

As regards this clone: Its antigen is not identified.

The germline V and J ends were trimmed by 0 bases and 0 bases, with 21 bases remaining between them. There are 20 residues in the CDR3. Germline V CDR1 and CDR2: LNHNV, YYDKDF (reference sequence). PCR primers comprised 60 Vbeta and 13 Jbeta primers. Repertoires were generated with immunoSEQ multiplex PCR, while TCRdb's copy carries only in-frame clones and drops some. The sample shows roughly 100,000 clones, 77% of them seen only once. The rearrangement uses TRBV15 and TRBJ2-4; tentatively, D is TRBD1 (5 bases). The TCR comes from a male donor in good health and CMV-seropositive. Sequencing was performed on PBMCs. The CDR3 region is CATSREAGVAGLLAKNIQYF. For the CDR3, the DNA is TGTGCCACCAGCAGAGAAGCCGGTGTTGCAGGGCTACTAGCCAAAAACATTCAGTACTTC. Together with reference TRBV15 and TRBJ2-4, the CDR3 gives the full variable domain: DAMVIQNPRYQVTQFGKPVTLSCSQTLNHNVMYWYQQKSSQAPKLLFHYYDKDFNNEADTPDNFQSRRPNTSFCFLDIRSPGLGDTAMYLCATSREAGVAGLLAKNIQYFGAGTRLSVL.